The 13 T cell receptor beta chains in this list originate from one sample, sequenced in a study of identical twins. TCRdb called the 5' RACE reads again in MiXCR, with one record for every CDR3 protein. This sample has roughly 250,000 distinct CDR3 sequences, with 7.5% found just once. This sample also appeared in a second study, on yellow fever vaccine responses in identical twins.

Sequencing input: CD8+ T cells sorted from blood. Receptors originate from a woman under 30 in good health.

This clonotype was observed at least ten times. This chain uses TRBV5-1 with TRBJ1-2; TRBD1 agrees at 10 bases. The CDR3 is 16 amino acids. V lost 3 bases, J lost 4 bases, and 9 bases stayed unmatched. Germline CDR1 SGHRS, CDR2 YFSETQ. Written as DNA, the CDR3 is TGCGCCAGCAGCTCCCATGGGACAGGGGATGGCTATGGCTACACCTTC. Translation: CASSSHGTGDGYGYTF. Complete variable domain (other parts from reference TRBV5-1 and TRBJ1-2): KAGVTQTPRYLIKTRGQQVTLSCSPISGHRSVSWYQQTPGQGLQFLFEYFSETQRNKGNFPGRFSGRQFSNSRSEMNVSTLELGDSALYLCASSSHGTGDGYGYTFGSGTRLTVV.

This clonotype has a count of ten or more. This chain links TRBV2 with TRBJ1-5; 8 nucleotides align to TRBD1. The germline gives CDR1 SNHLY, CDR2 FYNNEI. The junction had 10 bases not matched to a gene; V was cut back by 7 bases and J by 2 bases. The CDR3 extends over 16 amino acids. The CDR3 coding sequence is TGTGCCAGCAACGGACAGGGTACGCGGGGCAATCAGCCCCAGCATTTT. Translating gives CASNGQGTRGNQPQHF. Complete variable domain (other parts from reference TRBV2 and TRBJ1-5): EPEVTQTPSHQVTQMGQEVILRCVPISNHLYFYWYRQILGQKVEFLVSFYNNEISEKSEIFDDQFSVERPDGSNFTLKIRSTKLEDSAMYFCASNGQGTRGNQPQHFGDGTRLSIL.

The rearrangement uses TRBV20-1 and TRBJ2-3; 7 bases agree with TRBD2. The V and J ends lost 0 bases and 2 bases, in that order; junction bases with no gene match: 8. The length of the CDR3 is 16 residues. Looked up from germline, CDR1 is DFQATT and CDR2 is SNEGSKA (reference sequence). CDR3 coding DNA: TGCAGTGCTAGAGATGGGAGCGGGGCCGTCACAGATACGCAGTATTTT. Amino acid sequence: CSARDGSGAVTDTQYF.

This clonotype has at least ten counts. The chain carries TRBV7-8 and TRBJ2-7; perhaps TRBD2 as D (7 bases). V was cut by 3 bases and J by 1 base, with 19 bases left in between. Germline V lookup: CDR1 SGHVS, CDR2 FQNEAQ. This CDR3 is built from 17 residues. The DNA of the CDR3 is TGTGCCAGCAGCTTTTCAAGCGGGACACAATTGTCCTACGAGCAGTACTTC. Translation gives CASSFSSGTQLSYEQYF.

This clonotype appeared a few times. The chain uses TRBV5-6 and TRBJ2-7; 9 positions match TRBD2. The CDR3 extends over 14 amino acids. Germline V gene lookup returns CDR1 SGHDT and CDR2 YYEEEE. V lost 0 bases, J lost 3 bases, and 1 base stayed unmatched. CDR3 protein: CASSLASGVYEQYV. DNA of the CDR3: TGTGCCAGCAGCTTGGCTAGCGGGGTCTACGAGCAGTACGTC.

This clonotype was counted many times. This sequence joins TRBV29-1 and TRBJ2-2; 9 bases match TRBD2. Trimming removed 0 bases from V and 5 bases from J; junction bases left unmatched: 7. Germline CDR1 SQVTM, CDR2 ANQGSEA. The CDR3 has 16 residues. CDR3 sequence reads: CSVEDLVAGETGELFF. The CDR3 DNA reads as TGCAGCGTTGAAGATCTAGTAGCGGGAGAAACCGGGGAGCTGTTTTTT.

This clonotype has only a few counts. This chain connects TRBV7-2 to TRBJ2-3; 9 bases map to TRBD2. V lost 5 bases to trimming and J lost 5 bases; unmatched junction nucleotides: 11. Germline V CDR1 and CDR2: SGHTA, FQGNSA. The CDR3 loop spans 16 amino acids. The CDR3 coding sequence is TGTGCCAGCAGCGAACAGGCTAGCGGGGAGATAGATACGCAGTATTTT. The encoded protein is CASSEQASGEIDTQYF.

The V gene is TRBV28, the J gene TRBJ1-5; 9 nucleotides match TRBD1. Germline CDR1 reads MDHEN; CDR2 reads SYDVKM. J was trimmed by 6 bases and V by 7 bases; bases with no gene match: 13. This CDR3 region has 16 residues. CDR3 bases: TGTGCCAGCACCGACCTGGGACAGGGCAGGTTTCAGCCCCAGCATTTT. Its translation is CASTDLGQGRFQPQHF.

The J gene is TRBJ2-1, the V gene TRBV20-1; maybe TRBD1 (6 bases). V dropped 0 bases and J dropped 5 bases, with 17 bases sitting between them. The CDR3 length is 16 residues. Germline V gene data show CDR1 as DFQATT and CDR2 as SNEGSKA (reference sequence). Written as DNA, the CDR3 is TGCAGTGCTAGAGATTATGGGGACATTCCCCACAATGAGCAGTTCTTC. Amino acids: CSARDYGDIPHNEQFF.

The rearrangement joins TRBV11-1 to TRBJ2-1; D gene unclear. Trimming shortened V by 0 bases and J by 4 bases, and 16 bases separated the two germline ends. Germline V lookup: CDR1 SGHAT, CDR2 FQDESV (reference sequence). The CDR3 is 17 residues long. In DNA form, the CDR3 reads TGTGCCAGCAGCTTAGCCCTCCTTGGCGGAGAGTACAATGAGCAGTTCTTC. This codes for CASSLALLGGEYNEQFF.

This chain links TRBV6-4 with TRBJ2-1; 7 nucleotides match TRBD1. J gave up 4 bases and V 8 bases, and 11 bases lay outside the gene matches. Germline V CDR1 and CDR2: MRHNA, SNTAGT. The CDR3 has 15 amino acids. The CDR3 reads CASRSGQESYNEQFF. The CDR3 DNA follows: TGTGCCAGCCGATCAGGACAGGAAAGTTACAATGAGCAGTTCTTC.

This clonotype was found many times. This chain connects TRBV7-9 to TRBJ1-1; 12 nucleotides match TRBD1. Germline-derived CDR1 and CDR2 are SEHNR and FQNEAQ (reference sequence). CDR3 length: 15 residues. Germline trimming cut 4 bases from V and 1 base from J; bases unmatched to any gene: 1. The CDR3 sequence is CASSSGQGANTEAFF. CDR3 DNA sequence: TGTGCCAGCAGCTCGGGACAGGGGGCGAACACTGAAGCTTTCTTT.

This clonotype was picked up a small number of times. The rearrangement links TRBV5-5 to TRBJ2-1; 10 bases agree with TRBD2. The CDR3 consists of 13 residues. Germline CDR1 and CDR2: SGHKS and YYEKEE (reference sequence). The V and J ends lost 7 bases and 9 bases, in that order; junction bases with no gene match: 7. CDR3 nucleotide sequence: TGTGCCAGCGGGGAGCGGGAGGGGGGTGAGCAGTTCTTC. This encodes CASGEREGGEQFF.